The present T cell receptor beta chain was sequenced within a study of shared clonotypes between healthy human individuals. Only in-frame clones appear in the TCRdb table, and some are missing; sequencing was by immunoSEQ multiplex PCR. The repertoire has about 1,500,000 clones, approximately 96% of them found once; the top ten carry 1.2%. The TCR originated in a young man in good health. Material for sequencing was naive CD4+ T cells sorted from blood. As to subset: CD45RA+ positively selected.

In nucleotides, the CDR3 is TGTGCCAGCAGCTTGGTAGTCCAAGAGACCCAGTACTTC. Its protein is CASSLVVQETQYF. V gene TRBV5-5 combines with J gene TRBJ2-5; D unclear. V was pared by 0 bases and J by 1 base, with 4 bases between. Germline V gives CDR1 SGHKS, CDR2 YYEKEE (reference sequence). This CDR3 is built from 13 residues.